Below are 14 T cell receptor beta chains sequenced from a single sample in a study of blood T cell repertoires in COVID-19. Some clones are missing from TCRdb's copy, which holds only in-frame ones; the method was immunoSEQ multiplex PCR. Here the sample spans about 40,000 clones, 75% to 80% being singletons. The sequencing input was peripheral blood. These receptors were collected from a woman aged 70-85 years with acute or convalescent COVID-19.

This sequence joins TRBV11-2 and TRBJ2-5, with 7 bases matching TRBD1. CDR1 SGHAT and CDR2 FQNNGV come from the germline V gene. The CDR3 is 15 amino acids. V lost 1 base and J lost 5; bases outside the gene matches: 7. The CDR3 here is CASSLGTGLGETQYF. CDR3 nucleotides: TGTGCCAGCAGCTTAGGGACAGGTTTGGGGGAGACCCAGTACTTC.

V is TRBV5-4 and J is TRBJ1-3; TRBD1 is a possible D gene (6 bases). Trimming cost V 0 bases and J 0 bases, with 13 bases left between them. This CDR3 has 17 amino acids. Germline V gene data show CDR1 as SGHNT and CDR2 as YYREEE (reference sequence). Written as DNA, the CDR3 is TGTGCCAGCAGCTTGGGGGGGGGCCAACGCTCTGGAAACACCATATATTTT. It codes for CASSLGGGQRSGNTIYF. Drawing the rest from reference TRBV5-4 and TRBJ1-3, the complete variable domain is ETGVTQSPTHLIKTRGQQVTLRCSSQSGHNTVSWYQQALGQGPQFIFQYYREEENGRGNFPPRFSGLQFPNYSSELNVNALELDDSALYLCASSLGGGQRSGNTIYFGEGSWLTVV.

The CDR3: CASSLMLQLNTGELFF. DNA for the CDR3: TGTGCCAGCAGCTTGATGTTACAGCTAAACACCGGGGAGCTGTTTTTT. This chain uses TRBV5-6 with TRBJ2-2; no clear D gene. Per the germline V gene, CDR1 is SGHDT and CDR2 is YYEEEE. Trimming cost V 1 base and J 2 bases, with 12 bases left between them. The CDR3 runs 16 residues.

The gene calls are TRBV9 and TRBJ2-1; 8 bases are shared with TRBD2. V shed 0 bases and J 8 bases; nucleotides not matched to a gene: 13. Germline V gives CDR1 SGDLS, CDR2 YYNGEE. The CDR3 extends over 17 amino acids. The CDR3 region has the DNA TGTGCCAGCAGCGTAGAGGGGCCCAGCGGGAGATACGATGAGCAGTTCTTC. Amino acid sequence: CASSVEGPSGRYDEQFF.

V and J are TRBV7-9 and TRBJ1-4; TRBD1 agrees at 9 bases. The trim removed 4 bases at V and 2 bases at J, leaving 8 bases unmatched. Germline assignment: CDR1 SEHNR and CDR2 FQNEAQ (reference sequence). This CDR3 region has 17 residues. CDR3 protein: CASSSGTGIYTNEKLFF. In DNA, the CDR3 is TGTGCCAGCAGCTCCGGGACAGGGATTTATACTAATGAAAAACTGTTTTTT.

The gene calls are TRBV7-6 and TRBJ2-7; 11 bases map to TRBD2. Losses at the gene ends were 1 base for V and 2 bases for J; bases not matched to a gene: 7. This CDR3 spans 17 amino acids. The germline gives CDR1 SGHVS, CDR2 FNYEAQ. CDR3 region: CASSLGTSGSIAYEQYF. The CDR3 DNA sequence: TGTGCCAGCAGCTTAGGTACTAGCGGGAGTATAGCCTACGAGCAGTACTTC.

CDR3 nucleotide sequence: TGTGCCAGTAGTATGACGGACAGTGGCCAGCCCCAGCATTTT. Translating it yields CASSMTDSGQPQHF. J is TRBJ1-5 and V is TRBV19, with TRBD1 as a possible D gene (6 bases). The CDR3 is made up of 14 amino acids. The ends were cut back, 3 bases at V and 7 bases at J, with 13 bases in the middle. Germline V gene lookup returns CDR1 LNHDA and CDR2 SQIVND (reference sequence).

The CDR3 protein is CASSIHRGSRNTEAFF. As DNA, the CDR3 is TGTGCCAGTAGTATCCATAGGGGATCCCGGAACACTGAAGCTTTCTTT. The V gene is TRBV19, the J gene TRBJ1-1, with a tentative D call TRBD1 (5 bases). Germline V CDR1 and CDR2: LNHDA, SQIVND (reference sequence). The CDR3 covers 16 residues. Trimming pared 3 bases from V and 1 base from J, leaving 15 bases between.

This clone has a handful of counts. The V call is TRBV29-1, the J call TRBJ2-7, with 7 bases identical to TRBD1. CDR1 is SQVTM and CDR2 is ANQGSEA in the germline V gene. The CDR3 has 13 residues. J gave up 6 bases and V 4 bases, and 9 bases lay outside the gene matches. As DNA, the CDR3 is TGCAGCGTTGCCGTGACAGGGTCTTCCGAGCAGTACTTC. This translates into CSVAVTGSSEQYF.

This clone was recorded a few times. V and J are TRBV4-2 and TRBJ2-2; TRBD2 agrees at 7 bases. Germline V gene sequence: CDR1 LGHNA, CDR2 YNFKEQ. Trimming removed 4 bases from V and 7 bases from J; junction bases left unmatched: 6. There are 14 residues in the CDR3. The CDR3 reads CASSPVSGGGELFF. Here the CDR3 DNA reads TGTGCCAGCAGCCCCGTATCGGGGGGCGGGGAGCTGTTTTTT.

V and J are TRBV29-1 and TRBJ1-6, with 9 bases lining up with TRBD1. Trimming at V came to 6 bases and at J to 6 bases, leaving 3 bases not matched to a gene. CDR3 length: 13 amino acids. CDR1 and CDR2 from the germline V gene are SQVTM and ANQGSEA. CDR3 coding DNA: TGCAGCGTATCGACAGGGGGTAATTCACCCCTCCACTTT. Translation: CSVSTGGNSPLHF. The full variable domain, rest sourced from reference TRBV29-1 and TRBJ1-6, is SAVISQKPSRDICQRGTSLTIQCQVDSQVTMMFWYRQQPGQSLTLIATANQGSEATYESGFVIDKFPISRPNLTFSTLTVSNMSPEDSSIYLCSVSTGGNSPLHFGNGTRLTVT.

The CDR3 sequence: CASSLANNSPLHF. The CDR3 bases are TGTGCCAGCAGCTTAGCCAATAATTCACCCCTCCACTTT. This chain joins TRBV7-6 and TRBJ1-6; D uncertain. Looked up from germline, CDR1 is SGHVS and CDR2 is FNYEAQ. The CDR3 is 13 amino acids. With 0 bases removed from V and 5 bases from J, the gap between germline ends came to 2 bases.

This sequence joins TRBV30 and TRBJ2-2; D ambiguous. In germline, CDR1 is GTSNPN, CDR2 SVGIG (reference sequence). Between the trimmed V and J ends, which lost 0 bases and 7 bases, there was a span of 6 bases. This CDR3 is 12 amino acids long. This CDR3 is CAWSVLNGELFF. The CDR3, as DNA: TGTGCCTGGAGTGTACTTAACGGGGAGCTGTTTTTT. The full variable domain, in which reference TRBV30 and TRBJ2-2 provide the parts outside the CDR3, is SQTIHQWPATLVQPVGSPLSLECTVEGTSNPNLYWYRQAAGRGLQLLFYSVGIGQISSEVPQNLSASRPQDRQFILSSKKLLLSDSGFYLCAWSVLNGELFFGEGSRLTVL.

CDR3 bases: TGCGCCAGCAGTGATCAAGGGGCGCGCACTGAAGCTTTCTTT. The encoded protein is CASSDQGARTEAFF. V usage is TRBV10-2 and J usage is TRBJ1-1; D perhaps matches TRBD1 (5 bases). Germline V lookup: CDR1 WSHSY, CDR2 SAAADI. The CDR3 contains 14 residues. The ends were cut back, 3 bases at V and 4 bases at J, with 12 bases in the middle.